Shown below are 12 T cell receptor beta chains from a single sample sequenced in a study of OX40 agonist ivuxolimab in advanced cancers. This table comes from immunoSEQ multiplex PCR, and its TCRdb copy is limited to in-frame clones, with some not included. Among approximately 31,000 clones listed, about 80% were seen once. Material: CD4+ or CD8+ T cells sorted from blood, obtained in a trial of the OX40 agonist ivuxolimab. The receptors derive from an adult with an advanced solid tumor such as melanoma, head and neck, liver or kidney cancer.

This chain joins TRBV19 and TRBJ2-5, with 7 positions matching TRBD2. Trimming at V came to 1 base and at J to 7 bases, leaving 6 bases not matched to a gene. This CDR3 is built from 14 residues. From germline, CDR1 is LNHDA and CDR2 SQIVND (reference sequence). This CDR3 reads CASSIAGREGTQYF. The CDR3 region has the DNA TGTGCCAGTAGTATAGCTGGCAGGGAGGGGACCCAGTACTTC.

On this clone: Germline and junction disagree at one end, which may indicate a read error. This chain joins TRBV15 and TRBJ1-6; 8 bases map to TRBD1. CDR3 length: 16 residues. Germline V gene lookup returns CDR1 LNHNV and CDR2 YYDKDF (reference sequence). The CDR3 spells CATSSRDRGYYSPLHF. The CDR3, as DNA: TGTGCCACCAGCAGTCGAGACAGGGGCTATTATTCACCCCTCCACTTT.

The rearrangement uses TRBV6-5 and TRBJ1-1; D is ambiguous. Germline lookup yields CDR1 MNHEY and CDR2 SVGAGI. CDR3 size: 11 residues. V was trimmed by 8 bases and J by 5 bases, leaving 9 bases between them. The CDR3 here is CASQDRTEAFF. CDR3 sequence (DNA): TGTGCCAGCCAGGATCGAACTGAAGCTTTCTTT.

The chain carries TRBV7-9 and TRBJ2-2; D unresolved. Trimming removed 5 bases from V and 1 base from J, with 17 bases in between. The CDR3 is made up of 17 amino acids. In germline, CDR1 is SEHNR, CDR2 FQNEAQ (reference sequence). CDR3 region: CASSDLGSLVNTGELFF. As DNA, the CDR3 is TGTGCCAGCAGCGACTTAGGCTCGCTCGTGAACACCGGGGAGCTGTTTTTT. The whole variable domain, filled in from reference TRBV7-9 and TRBJ2-2, reads DTGVSQNPRHKITKRGQNVTFRCDPISEHNRLYWYRQTLGQGPEFLTYFQNEAQLEKSRLLSDRFSAERPKGSFSTLEIQRTEQGDSAMYLCASSDLGSLVNTGELFFGEGSRLTVL.

V and J are TRBV5-4 and TRBJ1-6; D gene uncertain. This CDR3 comprises 15 residues. Germline V gene data show CDR1 as SGHNT and CDR2 as YYREEE (reference sequence). Trimming shortened V by 4 bases and J by 4 bases, and 12 bases separated the two germline ends. Written as DNA, the CDR3 is TGTGCCAGCAGCCCCGAGGTTGATTATAATTCACCCCTCCACTTT. Protein product: CASSPEVDYNSPLHF. The whole variable domain, filled in from reference TRBV5-4 and TRBJ1-6, reads ETGVTQSPTHLIKTRGQQVTLRCSSQSGHNTVSWYQQALGQGPQFIFQYYREEENGRGNFPPRFSGLQFPNYSSELNVNALELDDSALYLCASSPEVDYNSPLHFGNGTRLTVT.

The rearrangement links TRBV6-1 to TRBJ2-7; unclear D gene. The CDR3 has 11 residues. CDR1 MNHNS and CDR2 SASEGT come from the germline V gene. Deletions cut 4 bases from V and 2 bases from J, with 3 bases between. This chain's CDR3 is CASSGAYEQYF. Here the CDR3 DNA reads TGTGCCAGCAGTGGCGCCTACGAGCAGTACTTC.

The chain employs TRBV10-2 and TRBJ2-5, with 8 positions matching TRBD1. Near its end, the DNA agrees better with TRBJ2-7, so the J call may be wrong. The CDR3 is made up of 13 amino acids. From germline, CDR1 is WSHSY and CDR2 SAAADI. In DNA, the CDR3 is TGCGCCAGCAGTGTGGACAGGGTCTACGAGCAGTACTTC. Residues: CASSVDRVYEQYF.

The chain combines TRBV10-3 with TRBJ1-5; D is perhaps TRBD1 (5 bases). V was cut by 10 bases and J by 0 bases, with 19 bases left in between. Per germline, CDR1 ENHRY and CDR2 SYGVKD. This CDR3 spans 16 amino acids. The CDR3 DNA follows: TGTGCCACCGCCAATCAAAGTGGGGGTAGCAATCAGCCCCAGCATTTT. Amino acid sequence: CATANQSGGSNQPQHF.

The chain uses TRBV5-6 and TRBJ1-6, with 7 bases identical to TRBD1. The germline V gene has CDR1 SGHDT and CDR2 YYEEEE. This CDR3 region has 15 residues. With V trimmed by 4 bases and J by 6 bases, 7 bases remained unmatched. CDR3 protein: CASSPGQLVNSPLHF. In DNA, the CDR3 is TGTGCCAGCAGCCCGGGACAGCTCGTTAATTCACCCCTCCACTTT.

The rearrangement uses TRBV6-1 and TRBJ1-4; D might be TRBD1 (6 bases). Trimming took off 7 bases at V and 3 bases at J, with 15 bases between the two ends. The CDR3 sequence is 15 residues long. CDR1 is MNHNS and CDR2 is SASEGT in the germline V gene. CDR3 sequence (DNA): TGTGCCAGCACTCCCCGGACAGATTCTAATGAAAAACTGTTTTTT. Amino acid sequence: CASTPRTDSNEKLFF.

The V call is TRBV30, the J call TRBJ2-3; TRBD1 aligns across 10 bases. The CDR3 has 12 residues. Germline V gene lookup returns CDR1 GTSNPN and CDR2 SVGIG (reference sequence). Trimming removed 8 bases from V and 3 bases from J; junction bases left unmatched: 2. CDR3 nucleotides: TGTGCCGGACAGGGGGTGACAGATACGCAGTATTTT. It specifies CAGQGVTDTQYF.

The V gene is TRBV5-5, the J gene TRBJ2-2; D gene uncertain. From germline, CDR1 is SGHKS and CDR2 YYEKEE (reference sequence). V dropped 4 bases and J dropped 2 bases, with 12 bases sitting between them. The CDR3 totals 15 residues. CDR3 in amino acids: CASSLLSINTGELFF. In nucleotides, the CDR3 is TGTGCCAGCAGCCTGCTGAGCATAAACACCGGGGAGCTGTTTTTT.